One T cell receptor (beta chain) is described in this entry. Antigen: not known. Treatment defined: around 19 received Ad26.COV2.S at low or high dose, single or two shots; about 5 received placebo; per-sample allocation not given. After the first vaccine or placebo injection, samples were drawn on day 63. Built on an Ad26 vector, the vaccine expressed Wuhan-strain SARS-CoV-2 spike. Profiling relied on immunoSEQ multiplex PCR, and the TCRdb table lists in-frame clones only, not all of them. The sample gives 300,000 to 350,000 clones, around nine tenths of which show up once; approximately 5% is in the top ten. This sample stems from a study of Ad26.COV2.S vaccination and SARS-CoV-2 variants. Overall study context: Each vaccinee took Ad26.COV2.S intramuscularly, once or twice 56 days apart. Study results and caveats: Analyses of TCR breadth and depth may have underestimated total T cell responses.

The CDR3 is made up of 16 amino acids. Trimming pared 1 base from V and 4 bases from J, leaving 13 bases between. Germline CDR1 is LNHDA and CDR2 is SQIVND (reference sequence). J is TRBJ2-2 and V is TRBV19, with D perhaps matching TRBD2 (6 bases). The origin of this receptor is a person between 18 and 60 years old who received the Ad26.COV2.S COVID-19 vaccine or a placebo. The sequenced sample was peripheral blood, obtained in a trial of Ad26.COV2.S vaccine versus placebo. Written as DNA, the CDR3 is TGTGCCAGTAGTATAGGCCCGGGGGACTCCACCGGGGAGCTGTTTTTT. Translation: CASSIGPGDSTGELFF.